This section outlines one T cell receptor beta chain sequence together with its context. This specimen belongs to a study of technical replicates of blood from a few donors. Trimming removed 1 base from V and 3 bases from J; junction bases left unmatched: 12. Germline V gene sequence: CDR1 SGHRS, CDR2 YFSETQ. The CDR3 is made up of 17 amino acids. Using immunoSEQ multiplex PCR, the repertoire was profiled, and TCRdb retains in-frame clones only, with some absent. The sample contains around 53,000 clones, roughly 86% of which appear only once. The sequence was collected from a human donor in good health. Some clones in this sample may be carry-over from other donors' samples. This chain links TRBV5-1 with TRBJ2-7; 8 positions match TRBD1. What was sequenced was PBMCs. Here the CDR3 DNA reads TGCGCCAGCAGCTTGCGGGTGGACAGGGCTTTTTTCTACGAGCAGTACTTC. It encodes CASSLRVDRAFFYEQYF.